The 32 T cell receptor beta chains given below trace back to one sample, sequenced in a study of T cell clones after liver transplantation. TCRdb keeps only in-frame clones here, not all; method: immunoSEQ multiplex PCR. The data show tens of thousands of clones, with 80% to 95% seen just once and approximately 0.96% held by the top ten. Sample: CD4+ T cells from blood, taken around 25 months after liver transplant. The receptors originated from a human patient who received a liver transplant. Some of the T cells may derive from the graft donor.

The chain employs TRBV10-2 and TRBJ1-5; TRBD1 matches at 7 bases. The CDR3 is 15 amino acids. In germline, CDR1 is WSHSY, CDR2 SAAADI. Losses at the gene ends were 0 bases for V and 1 base for J; bases not matched to a gene: 0. CDR3: CASSESGGSNQPQHF. CDR3 coding DNA: TGCGCCAGCAGTGAGTCAGGGGGCAGCAATCAGCCCCAGCATTTT.

The chain employs TRBV5-1 and TRBJ2-1; perhaps TRBD2 as D (5 bases). V was pared by 2 bases and J by 0 bases, with 15 bases between. This CDR3 contains 17 residues. Germline V CDR1 and CDR2: SGHRS, YFSETQ. Written as DNA, the CDR3 is TGCGCCAGCAGCTTTACCCTAGCCGATAGCTCCTACAATGAGCAGTTCTTC. Amino acids: CASSFTLADSSYNEQFF.

The chain recombines TRBV11-2 with TRBJ1-4, with no clear D. Germline CDR1 and CDR2: SGHAT and FQNNGV. V was pared by 3 bases and J by 4 bases, with 9 bases between. The CDR3 totals 14 residues. For the CDR3, the DNA is TGTGCCAGCAGCTTGTCGGGGTTTAATGAAAAACTGTTTTTT. This gives the protein CASSLSGFNEKLFF. Full variable domain (outside the CDR3, taken from reference TRBV11-2 and TRBJ1-4): EAGVAQSPRYKIIEKRQSVAFWCNPISGHATLYWYQQILGQGPKLLIQFQNNGVVDDSQLPKDRFSAERLKGVDSTLKIQPAKLEDSAVYLCASSLSGFNEKLFFGSGTQLSVL.

The chain links TRBV7-2 to TRBJ1-5; TRBD1 matches at 7 bases. CDR3 size: 16 residues. Germline loops: CDR1 SGHTA, CDR2 FQGNSA. V was pared by 5 bases and J by 0 bases, with 7 bases of the junction left unmatched. The DNA of the CDR3 is TGTGCCAGCAGCCCTTTGACAGGGACTAGCAATCAGCCCCAGCATTTT. Translated, it gives CASSPLTGTSNQPQHF. Full variable domain (missing parts from reference TRBV7-2 and TRBJ1-5): GAGVSQSPSNKVTEKGKDVELRCDPISGHTALYWYRQSLGQGLEFLIYFQGNSAPDKSGLPSDRFSAERTGGSVSTLTIQRTQQEDSAVYLCASSPLTGTSNQPQHFGDGTRLSIL.

The chain is built from TRBV19 and TRBJ1-4; no clear D gene. V lost 6 bases, J lost 5 bases, and 16 bases lay in between. Germline CDR1 reads LNHDA; CDR2 reads SQIVND (reference sequence). CDR3 length: 15 residues. The DNA for the CDR3 is TGTGCCAGTAGCGTCGGCGGCAGGCTAAATGAAAAACTGTTTTTT. Translation: CASSVGGRLNEKLFF.

V usage is TRBV19 and J usage is TRBJ1-2, with D tentatively TRBD1 (5 bases). The CDR3 contains 14 residues. Looked up from germline, CDR1 is LNHDA and CDR2 is SQIVND (reference sequence). V lost 3 bases, J lost 8 bases, and 16 bases lay in between. CDR3 amino acids: CASSMGPGPGGYTF. The CDR3, as DNA: TGTGCCAGTAGTATGGGCCCAGGGCCGGGCGGCTACACCTTC.

V is TRBV4-2 and J is TRBJ2-7; no definite D call. This CDR3 spans 15 amino acids. V dropped 1 base and J dropped 0 bases, with 10 bases sitting between them. Per germline, CDR1 LGHNA and CDR2 YNFKEQ. In DNA, the CDR3 is TGTGCCAGCAGCCAAGGGAAACCGGCCTCCTACGAGCAGTACTTC. Its protein product is CASSQGKPASYEQYF.

This rearrangement joins TRBV27 to TRBJ2-6; D is uncertain. The length of the CDR3 is 16 residues. The germline CDR1 and CDR2 sequences are MNHEY and SMNVEV (reference sequence). Trimming removed 3 bases from V and 0 bases from J, with 9 bases in between. CDR3 residues: CASSFQVTSGANVLTF. In nucleotides, the CDR3 is TGTGCCAGCAGTTTTCAAGTTACCTCTGGGGCCAACGTCCTGACTTTC.

The rearrangement uses TRBV19 and TRBJ2-1, with 8 bases fitting TRBD2. Germline CDR1 and CDR2: LNHDA and SQIVND (reference sequence). J gave up 7 bases and V 7 bases, and 12 bases lay outside the gene matches. The CDR3 covers 15 residues. CDR3 in DNA: TGTGCCAGTACCCCGTCATGGGCGGGAGGTAATGAGCAGTTCTTC. As protein: CASTPSWAGGNEQFF. Full variable domain (remainder filled in from reference TRBV19 and TRBJ2-1): DGGITQSPKYLFRKEGQNVTLSCEQNLNHDAMYWYRQDPGQGLRLIYYSQIVNDFQKGDIAEGYSVSREKKESFPLTVTSAQKNPTAFYLCASTPSWAGGNEQFFGPGTRLTVL.

This clone was seen a handful of times. This chain links TRBV28 with TRBJ2-3, with a weak D call TRBD2 (5 bases). Germline V CDR1 and CDR2: MDHEN, SYDVKM. Trimming left V 5 bases short and J 5 bases short, with 14 bases between. There are 14 residues in the CDR3. The CDR3 region has the DNA TGTGCCAGCAGTCCCCCCGGAGCGGTAGATACGCAGTATTTT. Protein product: CASSPPGAVDTQYF.

The V call is TRBV5-4, the J call TRBJ2-1; 7 positions match TRBD2. Looked up from germline, CDR1 is SGHNT and CDR2 is YYREEE (reference sequence). The CDR3 has 15 residues. J lost 10 bases, V lost 4 bases, and 14 bases had no gene match. The CDR3 DNA reads as TGTGCCAGCAGCGACCCTGGTTCTAGCGGAACAGAGCAGTTCTTC. Amino acids: CASSDPGSSGTEQFF.

The rearrangement joins TRBV7-2 to TRBJ1-1; D call uncertain. V lost 4 bases and J 9 bases, leaving 9 bases between the germline ends. Germline V lookup: CDR1 SGHTA, CDR2 FQGNSA. The CDR3 loop spans 11 amino acids. The CDR3 bases are TGTGCCAGCAGCTCCGGGAGGCAAGCTTTCTTT. Protein: CASSSGRQAFF.

V usage is TRBV7-9 and J usage is TRBJ2-4; 7 positions agree with TRBD2. Trimming at V came to 0 bases and at J to 1 base, leaving 3 bases not matched to a gene. Germline lookup yields CDR1 SEHNR and CDR2 FQNEAQ (reference sequence). This CDR3 is built from 16 residues. Written as DNA, the CDR3 is TGTGCCAGCAGCTTAGCCAGCGGGATGGCCAAAAACATTCAGTACTTC. Residues: CASSLASGMAKNIQYF.

The CDR3 spells CASSQPWAGSTDTQYF. CDR3 in DNA: TGCGCCAGCAGCCAGCCCTGGGCGGGAAGTACAGATACGCAGTATTTT. V gene TRBV4-1 combines with J gene TRBJ2-3, with D possibly being TRBD2 (6 bases). CDR3 length equals 16 residues. V lost 3 bases to trimming and J lost 3 bases, with 16 bases between them. Per the germline V gene, CDR1 is MGHRA and CDR2 is YSYEKL.

In DNA, the CDR3 is TGTGCCGTGGGACAATGGGAGGCAACGACGTACGAGCAGTACTTC. This encodes CAVGQWEATTYEQYF. The chain employs TRBV7-2 and TRBJ2-7, with D perhaps assigned TRBD1 or TRBD2 (6 bases each). The CDR3 covers 15 residues. Germline V CDR1 and CDR2: SGHTA, FQGNSA. V dropped 11 bases and J dropped 4 bases, with 24 bases sitting between them.

This chain links TRBV11-3 with TRBJ2-7; D may be TRBD1 or TRBD2 (5 bases each). The length of the CDR3 is 13 residues. The V gene lost 4 bases and the J gene lost 7 bases, with 14 bases spanning the gap. CDR1 SGHNT and CDR2 YENEEA come from the germline V gene. CDR3 region: CASSSPDRGEQYF. CDR3 DNA: TGTGCCAGCAGCTCGCCCGACAGAGGGGAGCAGTACTTC.

This clone was recorded a few times. The rearrangement uses TRBV9 and TRBJ2-7; D is possibly TRBD2 (5 bases). This CDR3 spans 14 amino acids. V dropped 0 bases and J dropped 2 bases, with 9 bases sitting between them. Germline V gives CDR1 SGDLS, CDR2 YYNGEE. CDR3 region: CASSVGTPPYEQYF. In nucleotides, the CDR3 is TGTGCCAGCAGCGTAGGGACTCCCCCCTACGAGCAGTACTTC.

The CDR3, as DNA: TGTGCCAGCAGCGTAGCGGGGCCAGCCCGGGCCGAGCAGTACTTC. It codes for CASSVAGPARAEQYF. The V and J genes are TRBV9 and TRBJ2-7; D tentatively fits TRBD1 or TRBD2 (5 bases each). Germline lookup yields CDR1 SGDLS and CDR2 YYNGEE. Trimming cost V 0 bases and J 6 bases, with 16 bases left between them. This CDR3 comprises 15 residues.

V usage is TRBV6-1 and J usage is TRBJ1-5; 7 bases map to TRBD1. The CDR3 spans 15 residues. J lost 3 bases, V lost 6 bases, and 8 bases had no gene match. Germline assignment: CDR1 MNHNS and CDR2 SASEGT. CDR3 sequence reads: CASRKDRRDNQPQHF. The DNA for the CDR3 is TGTGCCAGCAGGAAGGACAGGAGAGACAATCAGCCCCAGCATTTT.

This clone has only one observation. V is TRBV27 and J is TRBJ2-1; tentative D call: TRBD1 (5 bases). V was clipped by 11 bases and J by 1 base, with 24 bases between them. This CDR3 is 17 amino acids long. Germline V gene lookup returns CDR1 MNHEY and CDR2 SMNVEV (reference sequence). Written as DNA, the CDR3 is TGTGCCGCAGCAGCTTTCAGGGCGGATCCTTCCTACAATGAGCAGTTCTTC. Protein: CAAAAFRADPSYNEQFF.

The chain couples TRBV30 to TRBJ1-1; D uncertain. Germline V gene sequence: CDR1 GTSNPN, CDR2 SVGIG (reference sequence). V shed 0 bases and J shed 3 bases, with 8 bases lying between them. This CDR3 has 13 amino acids. Here the CDR3 reads CAWSVLGYTEAFF. CDR3 coding DNA: TGTGCCTGGAGTGTACTGGGGTACACTGAAGCTTTCTTT.

The chain employs TRBV11-2 and TRBJ2-1; 10 bases agree with TRBD2. In germline, CDR1 is SGHAT, CDR2 FQNNGV. The ends lost 1 base at V and 3 bases at J; junction bases unmatched: 0. The CDR3 consists of 15 residues. This chain's CDR3 is CASSLGTSGYNEQFF. The CDR3 nucleotides are TGTGCCAGCAGCTTAGGGACTAGCGGCTACAATGAGCAGTTCTTC.

The chain joins TRBV19 to TRBJ1-4; D might be TRBD1 (5 bases). This CDR3 has 13 amino acids. Germline-derived CDR1 and CDR2 are LNHDA and SQIVND (reference sequence). V lost 4 bases, J lost 7 bases, and 10 bases lay in between. DNA for the CDR3: TGTGCCAGTAGTACGACGGGGGTTGAAAAACTGTTTTTT. It yields the protein CASSTTGVEKLFF. Full variable domain (rest looked up from reference TRBV19 and TRBJ1-4): DGGITQSPKYLFRKEGQNVTLSCEQNLNHDAMYWYRQDPGQGLRLIYYSQIVNDFQKGDIAEGYSVSREKKESFPLTVTSAQKNPTAFYLCASSTTGVEKLFFGSGTQLSVL.

This chain connects TRBV5-3 to TRBJ2-7, with TRBD2 matching over 10 bases. TRBV5-3 is placed among ORFs of uncertain function. V gave up 3 bases and J gave up 2 bases; unmatched junction bases: 5. This CDR3 is built from 15 residues. DNA for the CDR3: TGTGCCAGAAGCTATCAGCGGGAGGGGACCTACGAGCAGTACTTC. Translating it yields CARSYQREGTYEQYF.

The DNA for the CDR3 is TGTGCCAGCAGCTTGCCGCAGGGTCGGCAAGAGACCCAGTACTTC. Its protein product is CASSLPQGRQETQYF. The chain links TRBV5-6 to TRBJ2-5; possibly TRBD1 for D (5 bases). The V gene lost 1 base and the J gene lost 2 bases, with 12 bases spanning the gap. Germline-derived CDR1 and CDR2 are SGHDT and YYEEEE. This CDR3 spans 15 amino acids.

V and J are TRBV5-1 and TRBJ1-5; no firm D call. CDR3 length: 15 residues. With 0 bases removed from V and 0 bases from J, the gap between germline ends came to 7 bases. Germline CDR1 and CDR2: SGHRS and YFSETQ. CDR3 sequence: CASSLDGYSNQPQHF. CDR3 DNA: TGCGCCAGCAGCTTGGACGGATATAGCAATCAGCCCCAGCATTTT.

The chain is built from TRBV12-5 and TRBJ2-7, with 12 bases lining up with TRBD2. The CDR3 runs to 15 residues. Germline loops: CDR1 LGHNT, CDR2 FRNRAP. V trimming: 4 bases; J trimming: 2 bases; junction bases outside the gene matches: 3. The CDR3 DNA sequence: TGTGCTAGTGGTTACAGACTAGCGGGAGCCTACGAGCAGTACTTC. This gives the protein CASGYRLAGAYEQYF.

The chain links TRBV28 to TRBJ2-2; D may be TRBD1 or TRBD2 (5 bases each). V lost 3 bases, J lost 6 bases, and 11 bases lay in between. The CDR3 length is 14 residues. Germline V gene sequence: CDR1 MDHEN, CDR2 SYDVKM. This CDR3 is CASSFSGRAGELFF. DNA for the CDR3: TGTGCCAGCAGTTTTTCAGGGCGGGCCGGGGAGCTGTTTTTT. Full variable domain (rest looked up from reference TRBV28 and TRBJ2-2): DVKVTQSSRYLVKRTGEKVFLECVQDMDHENMFWYRQDPGLGLRLIYFSYDVKMKEKGDIPEGYSVSREKKERFSLILESASTNQTSMYLCASSFSGRAGELFFGEGSRLTVL.

This clone was observed once. The chain couples TRBV7-6 to TRBJ2-1; 8 nucleotides line up with TRBD2. Germline CDR1 and CDR2: SGHVS and FNYEAQ. V lost 1 base and J lost 7; bases outside the gene matches: 15. This CDR3 contains 18 residues. CDR3 nucleotide sequence: TGTGCCAGCAGCTTAGTTCCCCCGAGCGGGAGTTCGCAGAATGAGCAGTTCTTC. Translating it yields CASSLVPPSGSSQNEQFF. The entire variable domain, with the rest obtained from reference TRBV7-6 and TRBJ2-1, is as follows: GAGVSQSPRYKVTKRGQDVALRCDPISGHVSLYWYRQALGQGPEFLTYFNYEAQQDKSGLPNDRFSAERPEGSISTLTIQRTEQRDSAMYRCASSLVPPSGSSQNEQFFGPGTRLTVL.

The rearrangement uses TRBV29-1 and TRBJ2-3, with no clear D. Trimming pared 2 bases from V and 2 bases from J, leaving 11 bases between. The germline V gene encodes CDR1 SQVTM and CDR2 ANQGSEA. This CDR3 is built from 14 residues. The CDR3 protein is CSVEKGMVTDTQYF. CDR3 nucleotides: TGCAGCGTTGAAAAGGGTATGGTCACAGATACGCAGTATTTT.

The chain has TRBV12-5 and TRBJ2-3; D gene uncertain. The germline V gene has CDR1 LGHNT and CDR2 FRNRAP. The CDR3 totals 14 residues. Trimming left V 1 base short and J 5 bases short, with 10 bases between. Written as DNA, the CDR3 is TGTGCTAGTGGTTTGGGGGTAAGAGGAGATACGCAGTATTTT. Residues: CASGLGVRGDTQYF.

The chain carries TRBV27 and TRBJ2-5; TRBD1 matches 11 bases. The CDR3 loop spans 11 amino acids. V trimming: 8 bases; J trimming: 9 bases; junction bases outside the gene matches: 2. The germline V gene encodes CDR1 MNHEY and CDR2 SMNVEV (reference sequence). The CDR3 here is CASRDRGSQYF. CDR3 nucleotide sequence: TGTGCCAGCCGGGACAGGGGGTCCCAGTACTTC.